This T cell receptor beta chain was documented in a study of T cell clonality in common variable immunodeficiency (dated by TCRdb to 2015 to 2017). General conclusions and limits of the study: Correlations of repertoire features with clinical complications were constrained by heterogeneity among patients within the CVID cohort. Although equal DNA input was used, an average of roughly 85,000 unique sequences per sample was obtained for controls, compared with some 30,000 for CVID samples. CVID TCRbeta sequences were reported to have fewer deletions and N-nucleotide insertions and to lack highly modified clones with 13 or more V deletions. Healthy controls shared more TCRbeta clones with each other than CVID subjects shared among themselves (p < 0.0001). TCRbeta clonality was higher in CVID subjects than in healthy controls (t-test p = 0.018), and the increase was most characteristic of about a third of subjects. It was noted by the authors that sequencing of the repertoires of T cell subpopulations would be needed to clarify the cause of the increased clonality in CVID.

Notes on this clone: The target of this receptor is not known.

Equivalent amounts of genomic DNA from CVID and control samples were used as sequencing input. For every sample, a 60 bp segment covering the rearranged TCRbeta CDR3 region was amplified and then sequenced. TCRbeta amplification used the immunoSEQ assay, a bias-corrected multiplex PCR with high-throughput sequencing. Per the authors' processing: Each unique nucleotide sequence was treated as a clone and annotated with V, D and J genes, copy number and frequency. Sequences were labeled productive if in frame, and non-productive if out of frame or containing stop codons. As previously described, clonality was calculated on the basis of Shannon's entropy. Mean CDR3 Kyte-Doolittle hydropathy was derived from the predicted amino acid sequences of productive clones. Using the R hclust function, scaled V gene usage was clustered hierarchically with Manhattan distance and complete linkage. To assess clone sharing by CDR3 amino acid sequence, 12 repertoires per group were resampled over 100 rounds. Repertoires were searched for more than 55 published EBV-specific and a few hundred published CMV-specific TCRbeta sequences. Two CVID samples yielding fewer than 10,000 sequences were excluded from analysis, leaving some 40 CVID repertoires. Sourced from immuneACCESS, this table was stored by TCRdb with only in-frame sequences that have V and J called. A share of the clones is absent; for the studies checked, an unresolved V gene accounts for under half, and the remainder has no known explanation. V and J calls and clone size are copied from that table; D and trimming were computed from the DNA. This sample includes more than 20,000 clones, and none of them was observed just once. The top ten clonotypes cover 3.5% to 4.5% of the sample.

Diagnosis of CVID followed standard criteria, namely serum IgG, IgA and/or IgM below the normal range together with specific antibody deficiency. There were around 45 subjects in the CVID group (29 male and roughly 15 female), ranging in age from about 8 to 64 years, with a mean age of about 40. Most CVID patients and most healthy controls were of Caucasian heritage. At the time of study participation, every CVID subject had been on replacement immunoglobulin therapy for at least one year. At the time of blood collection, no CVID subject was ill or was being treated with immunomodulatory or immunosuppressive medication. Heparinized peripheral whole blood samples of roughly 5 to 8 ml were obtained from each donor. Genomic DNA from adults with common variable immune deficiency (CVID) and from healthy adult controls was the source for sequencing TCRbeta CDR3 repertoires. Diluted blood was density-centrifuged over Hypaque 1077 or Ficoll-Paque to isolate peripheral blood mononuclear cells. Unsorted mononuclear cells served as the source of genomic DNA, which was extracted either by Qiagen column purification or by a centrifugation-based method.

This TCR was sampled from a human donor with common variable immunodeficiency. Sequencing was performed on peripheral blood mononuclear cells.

The part of the CDR3 DNA that was read is TGTGCCAGCAGCCCCGTAGCCTCCTACGAG. Translation gives CASSPVASYE. The full CDR3 sequence reads CASSPVASYEQYF. The V and J genes are TRBV13 and TRBJ2-7; confidence is insufficient to name the D gene. The read terminates 3 residues before the CDR3 end, so the remaining end is supplied by the germline J gene. The CDR3 has 13 amino acids, counting the end cysteine and phenylalanine. Only the CDR3 bases that were read are kept: 30 of them, in frame from base 1. In the germline V gene (reference sequence), CDR1 corresponds to PRHDT and CDR2 to FYEKMQ. V is reduced by 5 bases and J by 0 bases, leaving a spacing of 8 bases between them. Reference TRBV13 and TRBJ2-7 proteins supply the regions before and after the CDR3; the full variable domain is: AAGVIQSPRHLIKEKRETATLKCYPIPRHDTVYWYQQGPGQDPQFLISFYEKMQSDKGSIPDRFSAQQFSDYHSELNMSSLELGDSALYFCASSPVASYEQYFGPGTRLTVT.